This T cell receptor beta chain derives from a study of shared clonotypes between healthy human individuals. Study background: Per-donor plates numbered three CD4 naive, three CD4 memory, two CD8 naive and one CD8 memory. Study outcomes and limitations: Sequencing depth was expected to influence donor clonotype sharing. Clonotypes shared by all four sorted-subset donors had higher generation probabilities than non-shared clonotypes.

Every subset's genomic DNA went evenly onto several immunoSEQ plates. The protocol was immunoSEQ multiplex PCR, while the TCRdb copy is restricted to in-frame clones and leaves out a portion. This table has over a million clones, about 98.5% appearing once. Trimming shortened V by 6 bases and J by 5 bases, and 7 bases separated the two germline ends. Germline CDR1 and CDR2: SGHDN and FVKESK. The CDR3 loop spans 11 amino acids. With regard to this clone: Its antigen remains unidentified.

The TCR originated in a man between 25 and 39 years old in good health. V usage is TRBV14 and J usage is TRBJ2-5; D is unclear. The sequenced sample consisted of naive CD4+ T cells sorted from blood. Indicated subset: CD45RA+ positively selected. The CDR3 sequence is CASSLTETQYF. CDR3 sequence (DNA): TGTGCCAGCAGTCTGACGGAGACCCAGTACTTC.